In this sample, the clone carrying this T cell receptor beta chain turned up once. What it binds is not known. This record comes from a study of T cells in tumors after PD-1 blockade. Study-level information: No patient had prior checkpoint blockade, systemic immunosuppression, or radiotherapy within 4 weeks. Points from the study as a whole: Blood contained about 40% of the tumor's TCR clonotypes.

The CDR3 runs 18 residues. Germline V gives CDR1 LNHDA, CDR2 SQIVND (reference sequence). V lost 5 bases and J lost 2, with 22 bases in between. Assay: immunoSEQ multiplex PCR; the TCRdb copy retains only in-frame clones and omits some. The data contain more than 45,000 clones, 79% of them seen just once; the ten biggest clones take up around 9.3%. Template: tumor biopsy or peripheral blood genomic DNA, about 600-6,004 ng per sample. This sequence was found in a human donor with advanced basal cell or squamous cell carcinoma (not recorded which). This chain joins TRBV19 and TRBJ2-4; D tentatively reads TRBD1 or TRBD2 (5 bases each). This specimen was PBMCs, taken before anti-PD-1 therapy. The DNA for the CDR3 is TGTGCCAGTAGTTCTACGTGGGGGACGACTACCACCAAAAACATTCAGTACTTC. Protein product: CASSSTWGTTTTKNIQYF.